This T cell receptor (beta chain) came from a study of radiotherapy plus CTLA-4 blockade in lung cancer. Study as a whole: For roughly 19% of patients, objective responses occurred, and about 30% had disease control.

This CDR3 is built from 13 residues. V lost 4 bases and J 9 bases, leaving 13 bases between the germline ends. The germline V gene encodes CDR1 LNHDA and CDR2 SQIVND (reference sequence). The repertoire was sequenced with immunoSEQ multiplex PCR; TCRdb's copy has only in-frame clones and lacks some. The table records 95,000 to 150,000 clones, 90% of them present only once. This sequence was found in a human donor with non-small cell lung cancer that progressed on radiotherapy plus ipilimumab. The material sequenced was peripheral blood, taken from a patient treated with radiotherapy plus ipilimumab. V and J are TRBV19 and TRBJ1-5, with unresolved D. The CDR3 sequence: CASSTGQKGPQHF. The DNA for the CDR3 is TGTGCCAGTAGTACTGGGCAAAAGGGGCCCCAGCATTTT.